Described below is a single T cell receptor (beta chain) sequence and its context. This clonotype was picked up many times. Its recognized antigen is unknown. Base qualities are not recorded, but no much larger clone differs from it by a single base. TCR cDNA was synthesized by 5'RACE template switching, through which a universal primer site and unique molecular identifiers were introduced. Priming of cDNA synthesis was performed from both the TCR alpha and TCR beta constant segments. Two PCR steps were used to amplify libraries, with sample barcodes and sequencing adapters being added in the second step. Sequencing of libraries was performed on Illumina HiSeq 2500 (2x100 bp) or NovaSeq (2x150 bp). The authors' analysis ran thus. MIGEC handled demultiplexing of reads and collapsing into UMI consensus sequences, while MiXCR performed V(D)J alignment. Vaccine-responding clonotypes were defined with edgeR using replicate PBMC samples, requiring FDR below 0.01 and a log2 fold change above 5 up to day 15. Each bulk clonotype received a CD4 or CD8 identity based on whether the sequenced CD4 or CD8 repertoire contained that clonotype at higher abundance. TCRdb redid the processing of the public reads, applying fastp at Q25 and MiXCR, and retained in-frame beta chains. Merged by CDR3 protein, the rows form single entries marked with the most common genes and DNA. These V and J calls originate from TCRdb's pipeline instead of the authors' own analysis. For this sample there are 68,000 or so distinct CDR3 sequences; approximately 7% appear just once. In total, the top ten clones hold around 37% of the sample.

The sample comes from a study of T cells after yellow fever vaccination (dated by TCRdb to between 2018 and 2021). With regard to the full study: The SMART-Seq v4 Ultra Low Input RNA kit was used to prepare libraries from fractions with low cell numbers. To follow T-cell clones before and after both primary and booster YFV17D yellow fever vaccination, bulk TCR alpha and beta repertoires underwent longitudinal sequencing. Two healthy male donors made up the cohort, one aged 18 to 29 years and the other aged 30 to 40 years. Blood was collected at multiple timepoints before and after primary and secondary immunization, and bulk PBMC replicates and cell subsets were isolated. The full study reports these points: A small share of clonotypes occurred in both CD4 and CD8 compartments, likely arising from convergent recombination. Because only a couple of donors were included in the study, the extent to which the findings can be generalized is limited. Because abundant contaminating clonotypes from the bulk population could be contained in FACS-sorted repertoires, computational filtering was required. Most clones expanded after primary vaccination (96% of CD4 and 88% of CD8) were re-detected after the booster, suggesting that broad memory maintenance occurred. Compared with the primary T-cell response, the secondary T-cell response was weaker but faster, peaking on day 5 rather than day 15.

According to the germline V gene, CDR1 reads MNHEY and CDR2 reads SVGEGT. The CDR3 contains 14 residues, cysteine and phenylalanine counted. Only the CDR3 part of the read is kept: 42 bases, read in frame from the first base. V is clipped by 2 bases and J by 1 base, and the sequence between their germline boundaries is 8 bases long. What this sample's treatment or condition label stands for: live attenuated yellow fever vaccine strain. A standard Ficoll-Paque protocol was used to isolate PBMCs from peripheral blood. Dynabeads CD4 and CD8 positive selection kits were used to isolate the CD4 and CD8 T-cell fractions. TriZol was used to extract RNA from bulk PBMCs, from CD4 and CD8 fractions, and from dextramer-positive and dextramer-negative fractions.

The sample in question was CD8+ T cells sorted from PBMCs, obtained 45 days after the first yellow fever vaccination. The origin of this receptor is a man younger than 35 who received the YFV17D yellow fever vaccine. Recombination connected TRBV6-2 or TRBV6-3 to TRBJ1-1; no D gene is confidently identified. CDR3 protein: CASSYRVGNTEAFF. The sequence in DNA is TGTGCCAGCAGTTACCGGGTTGGGAACACTGAAGCTTTCTTT.